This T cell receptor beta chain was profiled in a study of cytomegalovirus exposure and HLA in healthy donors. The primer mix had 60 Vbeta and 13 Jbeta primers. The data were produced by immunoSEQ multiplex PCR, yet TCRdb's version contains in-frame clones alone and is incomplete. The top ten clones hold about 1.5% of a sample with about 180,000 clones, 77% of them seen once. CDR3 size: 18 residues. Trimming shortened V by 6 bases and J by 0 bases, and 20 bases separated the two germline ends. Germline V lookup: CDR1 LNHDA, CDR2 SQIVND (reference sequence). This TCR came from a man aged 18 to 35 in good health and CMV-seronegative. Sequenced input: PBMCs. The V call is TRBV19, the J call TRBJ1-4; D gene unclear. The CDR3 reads CASSPPGRRRATNEKLFF. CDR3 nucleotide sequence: TGTGCCAGTAGCCCTCCGGGGAGACGGCGGGCAACTAATGAAAAACTGTTTTTT.